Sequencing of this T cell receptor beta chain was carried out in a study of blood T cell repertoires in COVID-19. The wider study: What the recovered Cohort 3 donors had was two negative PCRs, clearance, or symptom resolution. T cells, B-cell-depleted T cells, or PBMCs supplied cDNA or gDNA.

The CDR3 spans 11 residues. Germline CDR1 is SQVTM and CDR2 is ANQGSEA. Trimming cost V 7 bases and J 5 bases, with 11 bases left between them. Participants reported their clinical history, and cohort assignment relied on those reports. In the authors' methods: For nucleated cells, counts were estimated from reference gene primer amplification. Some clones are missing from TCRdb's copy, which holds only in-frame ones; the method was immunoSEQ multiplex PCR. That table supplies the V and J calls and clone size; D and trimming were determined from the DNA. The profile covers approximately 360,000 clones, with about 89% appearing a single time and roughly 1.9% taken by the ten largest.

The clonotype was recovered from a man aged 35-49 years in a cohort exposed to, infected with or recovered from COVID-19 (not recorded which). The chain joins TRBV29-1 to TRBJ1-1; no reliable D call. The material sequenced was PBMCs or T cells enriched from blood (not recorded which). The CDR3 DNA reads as TGCAGCGGTTCGACAAAGACTGAAGCTTTCTTT. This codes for CSGSTKTEAFF.